The next 8 T cell receptor beta chains were all read from a single sample in a study of cytomegalovirus exposure and HLA in healthy donors. The PCR was carried out with 60 Vbeta primers and 13 Jbeta primers. This table comes from immunoSEQ multiplex PCR, and its TCRdb copy is limited to in-frame clones, with some not included. Among some 270,000 clones listed, about four fifths were seen once. Material for sequencing was PBMCs. The receptors originated from a girl aged 2-10 years in good health and CMV-seronegative.

As for this clone: The same CDR3 also results from other DNA sequences found in this sample. This chain connects TRBV5-1 to TRBJ2-1, with a tentative D call TRBD1 (6 bases). Looked up from germline, CDR1 is SGHRS and CDR2 is YFSETQ. CDR3 length equals 14 residues. Trimming removed 0 bases from V and 3 bases from J, with 7 bases in between. The CDR3 DNA reads TGCGCCAGCAGCTTGGGACAGGTCTACAATGAGCAGTTCTTC. Its translation is CASSLGQVYNEQFF.

The chain joins TRBV2 to TRBJ2-7; perhaps TRBD2 as D (6 bases). Germline CDR1 reads SNHLY; CDR2 reads FYNNEI. V was clipped by 6 bases and J by 0 bases, with 15 bases between them. The CDR3 is made up of 15 amino acids. The CDR3 loop reads CASRSRDSRSYEQYF. The CDR3, as DNA: TGTGCCAGCAGAAGCCGGGACTCACGCTCCTACGAGCAGTACTTC.

The V gene is TRBV28, the J gene TRBJ2-7, with D unclear. The ends were cut back, 3 bases at V and 0 bases at J, with 3 bases in the middle. CDR1 MDHEN and CDR2 SYDVKM come from the germline V gene. CDR3 length: 12 residues. The CDR3 is CASSFSSYEQYF. CDR3 sequence (DNA): TGTGCCAGCAGTTTCAGCTCCTACGAGCAGTACTTC.

J is TRBJ2-6 and V is TRBV7-9, with 7 positions matching TRBD1. Germline lookup yields CDR1 SEHNR and CDR2 FQNEAQ (reference sequence). Trimming removed 7 bases from V and 0 bases from J; junction bases left unmatched: 6. This CDR3 has 16 residues. In DNA form, the CDR3 reads TGTGCCAGCACCGACAGGGCAAGCTCTGGGGCCAACGTCCTGACTTTC. Protein: CASTDRASSGANVLTF.

The chain has TRBV6-4 and TRBJ2-3, with TRBD1 matching 8 bases. The germline V gene has CDR1 MRHNA and CDR2 SNTAGT. The CDR3 length is 16 residues. After removal of 2 bases from V and 3 bases from J, the junction contained 7 bases not matched to a gene. CDR3 sequence reads: CASSDLGQGGTDTQYF. Written as DNA, the CDR3 is TGTGCCAGCAGTGACCTTGGACAGGGCGGGACAGATACGCAGTATTTT.

V is TRBV11-2 and J is TRBJ1-3; perhaps TRBD1 as D (6 bases). CDR1 and CDR2 (germline): SGHAT, FQNNGV. V was pared by 6 bases and J by 0 bases, with 12 bases between. The CDR3 is 15 residues long. CDR3 nucleotides: TGTGCCAGCAGGCCCGACAGGAGCTCTGGAAACACCATATATTTT. It specifies CASRPDRSSGNTIYF. The whole variable domain, remainder taken from reference TRBV11-2 and TRBJ1-3, is EAGVAQSPRYKIIEKRQSVAFWCNPISGHATLYWYQQILGQGPKLLIQFQNNGVVDDSQLPKDRFSAERLKGVDSTLKIQPAKLEDSAVYLCASRPDRSSGNTIYFGEGSWLTVV.

The V call is TRBV7-8, the J call TRBJ1-4; 12 bases agree with TRBD1. CDR3 size: 19 residues. J was trimmed by 0 bases and V by 2 bases; bases with no gene match: 7. From germline, CDR1 is SGHVS and CDR2 FQNEAQ. CDR3 coding DNA: TGTGCCAGCAGCTTACTAGGGACAGGGGGCTTTGCAACTAATGAAAAACTGTTTTTT. Encoded protein: CASSLLGTGGFATNEKLFF.

The V call is TRBV29-1, the J call TRBJ2-3; TRBD2 matches at 16 bases. This CDR3 is 16 amino acids long. The V segment lost 6 bases and the J segment 4 bases; nucleotides outside the gene matches: 7. Germline V gene data show CDR1 as SQVTM and CDR2 as ANQGSEA. CDR3 sequence (DNA): TGCAGCGTGGGGGGGGGACTAGCGGGAGGGCCAGATACGCAGTATTTT. Translated, it gives CSVGGGLAGGPDTQYF.